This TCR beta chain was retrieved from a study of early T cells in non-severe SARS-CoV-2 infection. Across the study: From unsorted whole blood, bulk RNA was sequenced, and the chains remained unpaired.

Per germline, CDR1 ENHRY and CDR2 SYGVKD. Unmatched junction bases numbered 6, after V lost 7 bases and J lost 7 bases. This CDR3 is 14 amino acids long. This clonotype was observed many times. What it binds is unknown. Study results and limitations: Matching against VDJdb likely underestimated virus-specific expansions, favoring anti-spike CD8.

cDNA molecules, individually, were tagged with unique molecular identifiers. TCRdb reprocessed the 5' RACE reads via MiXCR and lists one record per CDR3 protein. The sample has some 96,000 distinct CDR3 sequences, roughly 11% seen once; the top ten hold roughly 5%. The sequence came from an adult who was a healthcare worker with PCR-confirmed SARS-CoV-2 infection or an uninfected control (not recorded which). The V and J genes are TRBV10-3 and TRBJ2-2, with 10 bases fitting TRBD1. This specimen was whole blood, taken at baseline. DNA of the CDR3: TGTGCCATCAATTCAGGACAGGGGGTCGGGGAGCTGTTTTTT. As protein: CAINSGQGVGELFF.